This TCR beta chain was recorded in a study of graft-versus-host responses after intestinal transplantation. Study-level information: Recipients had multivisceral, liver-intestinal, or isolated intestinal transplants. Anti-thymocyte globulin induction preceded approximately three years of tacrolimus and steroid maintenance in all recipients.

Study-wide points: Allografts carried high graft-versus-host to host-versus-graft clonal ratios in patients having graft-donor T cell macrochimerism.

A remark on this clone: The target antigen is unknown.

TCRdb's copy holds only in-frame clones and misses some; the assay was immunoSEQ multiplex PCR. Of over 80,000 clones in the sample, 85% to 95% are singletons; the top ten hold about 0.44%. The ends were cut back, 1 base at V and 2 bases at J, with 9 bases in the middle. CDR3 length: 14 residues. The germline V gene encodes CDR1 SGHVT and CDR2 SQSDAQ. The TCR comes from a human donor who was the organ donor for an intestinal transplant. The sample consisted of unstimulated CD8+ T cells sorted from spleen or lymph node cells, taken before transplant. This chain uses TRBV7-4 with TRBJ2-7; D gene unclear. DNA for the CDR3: TGTGCCAGCAGCTTAGATCCGTTCCCCTACGAGCAGTACTTC. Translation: CASSLDPFPYEQYF.